The rows below give T cell receptor beta chains drawn from one sample of a study of Ad26.COV2.S vaccination and SARS-CoV-2 variants. Profiling relied on immunoSEQ multiplex PCR, and the TCRdb table lists in-frame clones only, not all of them. This sample has about 400,000 clones, with 83% found just once. Source: peripheral blood, taken in a trial of Ad26.COV2.S vaccine versus placebo. Every receptor here comes from a person aged 18 to 59 who received the Ad26.COV2.S COVID-19 vaccine or a placebo. The CDR3 runs from the conserved cysteine through the conserved F or W. D genes are given only for firm matches. Size tells how often a clone was seen (once, few, many) or the class of an expanded clone, and some rows leave it out.

. | TRBJ1-6 | TRBV19 | . | CASKDEDYNSPLHF | TGTGCCAGTAAGGACGAAGACTATAATTCACCCCTCCACTTT
. | TRBJ1-1 | TRBV7-9 | TRBD1 | CASSANPGTGVTEAFF | TGTGCCAGCAGCGCCAACCCGGGGACAGGGGTCACTGAAGCTTTCTTT
. | TRBJ1-2 | TRBV11-1 | . | CASSRAGNYGYTF | TGTGCCAGCAGCCGCGCGGGTAACTATGGCTACACCTTC
. | TRBJ2-3 | TRBV7-9 | . | CASSPRDFTDTQYF | TGTGCCAGCAGCCCCCGGGACTTCACAGATACGCAGTATTTT
once | TRBJ2-7 | TRBV5-8 | . | CASSWTNSYEQYF | TGTGCCAGCAGCTGGACAAACTCCTACGAGCAGTACTTC
. | TRBJ2-3 | TRBV5-4 | TRBD1 | CASSPDRGYTQYF | TGTGCCAGCAGCCCCGACAGGGGCTATACGCAGTATTTT
. | TRBJ2-4 | TRBV19 | . | CASSPGTENIQYF | TGTGCCAGTAGCCCCGGGACGGAAAACATTCAGTACTTC
. | TRBJ1-4 | TRBV6-5 | . | CASSYRSPNEKLFF | TGTGCCAGCAGCTACAGAAGTCCTAATGAAAAACTGTTTTTT
few | TRBJ2-3 | TRBV27 | . | CASSSDERYTQYF | TGTGCCAGCAGTTCGGACGAGCGATATACGCAGTATTTT
. | TRBJ2-1 | TRBV20-1 | . | CSASYSSYNEQFF | TGCAGTGCTAGTTACAGCTCCTACAATGAGCAGTTCTTC
. | TRBJ1-1 | TRBV19 | TRBD1 | CASSIDRGTEAFF | TGTGCCAGTAGTATTGACAGGGGCACTGAAGCTTTCTTT
once | TRBJ2-1 | TRBV11-3 | . | CASSSFSPEQFF | TGTGCCAGCAGCTCCTTTTCCCCCGAGCAGTTCTTC
. | TRBJ1-4 | TRBV11-3 | . | CASSSLEGHGYEKLFF | TGTGCCAGCAGCTCGCTAGAGGGACACGGATATGAAAAACTGTTTTTT
. | TRBJ1-5 | TRBV7-9 | TRBD1 | CASSTGGTGVNQPQHF | TGTGCCAGCAGCACAGGAGGGACAGGGGTCAATCAGCCCCAGCATTTT
. | TRBJ2-3 | TRBV7-9 | TRBD1 | CASSFDRVNLRTDTQYF | TGTGCCAGCAGCTTCGACAGGGTGAACCTGAGGACAGATACGCAGTATTTT
once | TRBJ2-2 | TRBV7-2 | . | CASSVSRQQVGELFF | TGTGCCAGCAGCGTATCGAGGCAGCAGGTTGGGGAGCTGTTTTTT
. | TRBJ1-6 | TRBV12-3/TRBV12-4 | . | CASSGTLGSPLHF | TGTGCAAGCTCTGGGACATTAGGTTCACCCCTCCACTTT
. | TRBJ1-1 | TRBV21-1 | . | CASSKDERTGTEAFF | TGTGCCAGCAGCAAAGATGAGCGGACAGGGACTGAAGCTTTCTTT
once | TRBJ2-1 | TRBV19 | TRBD1 | CASSSRTGSSYNEQFF | TGTGCCAGTAGTTCTCGGACAGGGAGCTCCTACAATGAGCAGTTCTTC
. | TRBJ2-7 | TRBV3-1/TRBV3-2 | . | CASSQVDGGNHEQYF | TGTGCCAGCAGCCAAGTTGACGGAGGGAATCACGAGCAGTACTTC
. | TRBJ2-3 | TRBV10-2 | TRBD1 | CASTQGAYTDTQYF | TGCGCCAGCACACAGGGGGCTTACACAGATACGCAGTATTTT
. | TRBJ2-5 | TRBV11-3 | TRBD2 | CASSPGLQQETQYF | TGTGCCAGCAGCCCGGGACTACAACAAGAGACCCAGTACTTC
. | TRBJ1-2 | TRBV7-9 | . | CATRGTYGYTF | TGTGCCACCAGGGGCACTTATGGCTACACCTTC
few | TRBJ1-2 | TRBV10-3 | . | CAIRHRVGDGYTF | TGTGCCATCAGACACAGGGTAGGGGATGGCTACACCTTC
. | TRBJ2-2 | TRBV7-2 | TRBD2 | CASSGGTSGRAGTGELFF | TGTGCCAGCAGCGGTGGGACTAGCGGGAGGGCCGGCACCGGGGAGCTGTTTTTT
. | TRBJ1-5 | TRBV4-1 | . | CASSQAPQGFRAQPQHF | TGCGCCAGCAGCCAAGCACCCCAAGGGTTTCGGGCCCAGCCCCAGCATTTT
. | TRBJ1-1 | TRBV7-2 | TRBD1 | CASSSLTGGPGAFF | TGTGCCAGCAGCTCCCTAACAGGGGGCCCGGGGGCTTTCTTT
. | TRBJ2-3 | TRBV2 | TRBD2 | CASSDGLAGTTDTQYF | TGTGCCAGCAGTGATGGACTAGCGGGGACCACAGATACGCAGTATTTT
few | TRBJ1-6 | TRBV2 | . | CASSEEGRAVDSPLHF | TGTGCCAGCAGTGAAGAGGGGAGGGCAGTTGATTCACCCCTCCACTTT
. | TRBJ1-2 | TRBV6-2/TRBV6-3 | TRBD1 | CASSYQGDYGYTF | TGTGCCAGCAGTTACCAGGGGGACTATGGCTACACCTTC
. | TRBJ1-2 | TRBV4-1 | TRBD1 | CASSQEVTGGGVGGYTF | TGCGCCAGCAGCCAAGAGGTAACAGGGGGCGGAGTCGGTGGCTACACCTTC
. | TRBJ1-1 | TRBV18 | . | CASSPLQGRRLTEAFF | TGTGCCAGCTCACCACTACAGGGAAGGAGGTTAACTGAAGCTTTCTTT
. | TRBJ1-2 | TRBV27 | . | CASSPPAGGYTF | TGTGCCAGCAGTCCTCCGGCGGGTGGCTACACCTTC
. | TRBJ1-1 | TRBV19 | . | CASSISGHTEAFF | TGTGCCAGTAGTATAAGTGGACACACTGAAGCTTTCTTT
. | TRBJ2-6 | TRBV9 | . | CASSVRSRSGANVLTF | TGTGCCAGCAGCGTAAGGTCCCGCTCTGGGGCCAACGTCCTGACTTTC
. | TRBJ2-1 | TRBV11-2 | . | CASSFVRDSHPSEQFF | TGTGCCAGCAGCTTTGTTAGGGACTCGCACCCCAGTGAGCAGTTCTTC
. | TRBJ1-1 | TRBV6-5 | . | CANLWGHLNTEAFF | TGTGCCAATCTTTGGGGACACTTGAACACTGAAGCTTTCTTT
. | TRBJ1-2 | TRBV3-1/TRBV3-2 | TRBD1 | CASSRPGTATLSYGYTF | TGTGCCAGCAGCCGGCCTGGGACAGCGACACTCTCCTATGGCTACACCTTC
. | TRBJ1-2 | TRBV18 | . | CASSGRPWAEGYGYTF | TGTGCCAGCTCTGGCCGCCCATGGGCAGAGGGCTATGGCTACACCTTC
. | TRBJ2-3 | TRBV30 | . | CASSPGRGTDTQYF | TGTGCCTCCTCCCCCGGTCGGGGCACAGATACGCAGTATTTT
. | TRBJ1-1 | TRBV6-6 | . | CASRSETFGFF | TGTGCCAGCAGGTCGGAGACATTCGGTTTCTTT
. | TRBJ1-1 | TRBV7-9 | TRBD1 | CASSWGQGLFTEAFF | TGTGCCAGCAGCTGGGGACAGGGGTTATTCACTGAAGCTTTCTTT
few | TRBJ1-6 | TRBV3-1/TRBV3-2 | . | CASSQVLGSPLHF | TGTGCCAGCAGCCAAGTACTGGGATCACCCCTCCACTTT
. | TRBJ1-1 | TRBV30 | . | CAWNRQGGTEAFF | TGTGCCTGGAACCGCCAGGGAGGAACTGAAGCTTTCTTT
. | TRBJ2-7 | TRBV18 | . | CASSRNYEQYF | TGTGCCAGCTCACGCAATTACGAGCAGTACTTC
. | TRBJ2-7 | TRBV9 | . | CASSVSGSHSYEQYF | TGTGCCAGCAGCGTATCAGGTTCTCATTCCTACGAGCAGTACTTC
. | TRBJ2-1 | TRBV30 | . | CAWARLVTNEQFF | TGTGCCTGGGCCAGACTAGTCACGAATGAGCAGTTCTTC